Here is one T cell receptor beta chain with its context. Its antigen is as yet unknown. This specimen belongs to a study of T cells after yellow fever vaccination. Points from the study as a whole: Clonotype sharing between CD4 and CD8 compartments was small.

Trimming cost V 2 bases and J 5 bases; bases outside gene matches: 6. Germline loops: CDR1 SNHLY, CDR2 FYNNEI. This CDR3 has 15 residues. Researchers made TCR cDNA using 5'RACE template switching, and this step added a universal primer site and UMIs. Using its own MiXCR run on the 5' RACE reads, TCRdb lists one record per CDR3 protein. The table has about 630,000 distinct CDR3 sequences, 9% to 15% seen once; the top ten hold more than 12%. The receptor was derived from a man aged 30 to 45 who received the YFV17D yellow fever vaccine. Sequenced material: PBMCs, taken on the day of the yellow fever booster vaccination. The rearrangement uses TRBV2 and TRBJ1-1, with 9 positions matching TRBD1. As DNA, the CDR3 is TGTGCCAGCAGTGAAAGGACGGACAGGGGTACTGAAGCTTTCTTT. Protein sequence: CASSERTDRGTEAFF.